One sample yielded the 3 T cell receptor beta chains listed below, sequenced in a study of blood T cell repertoires in COVID-19. TCRdb's table, derived via immunoSEQ multiplex PCR, lists solely in-frame clones and lacks some. The table shows 150,000 to 200,000 clones, with about 86% occurring only once. Sequenced sample: peripheral blood. The source of these receptors is a woman between 65 and 79 years old who had recovered from COVID-19.

V and J are TRBV5-6 and TRBJ1-2, with 7 bases that match TRBD1. With V trimmed by 3 bases and J by 2 bases, 1 base remained unmatched. Germline CDR1 and CDR2: SGHDT and YYEEEE. The CDR3 spans 13 residues. As DNA, the CDR3 is TGTGCCAGCAGCTGGGGACAGAACTATGGCTACACCTTC. Residues: CASSWGQNYGYTF.

This clone came up a few times. The chain carries TRBV18 and TRBJ2-7; weak D call: TRBD2 (5 bases). CDR1 and CDR2 from the germline V gene are KGHSH and LQKENI. V gave up 3 bases and J gave up 2 bases, with 11 bases separating them. The CDR3 totals 14 residues. CDR3 coding DNA: TGTGCCAGCTCACCCAGAGGGAGACCCTACGAGCAGTACTTC. Its protein product is CASSPRGRPYEQYF.

The chain has TRBV5-6 and TRBJ2-6; weak D call: TRBD2 (6 bases). V was clipped by 5 bases and J by 2 bases, with 14 bases between them. CDR1 and CDR2 from the germline V gene are SGHDT and YYEEEE. The CDR3 is 16 residues long. CDR3 loop: CASRGGRGTGANVLTF. The CDR3 region has the DNA TGTGCCAGCAGGGGGGGTCGTGGCACTGGGGCCAACGTCCTGACTTTC.